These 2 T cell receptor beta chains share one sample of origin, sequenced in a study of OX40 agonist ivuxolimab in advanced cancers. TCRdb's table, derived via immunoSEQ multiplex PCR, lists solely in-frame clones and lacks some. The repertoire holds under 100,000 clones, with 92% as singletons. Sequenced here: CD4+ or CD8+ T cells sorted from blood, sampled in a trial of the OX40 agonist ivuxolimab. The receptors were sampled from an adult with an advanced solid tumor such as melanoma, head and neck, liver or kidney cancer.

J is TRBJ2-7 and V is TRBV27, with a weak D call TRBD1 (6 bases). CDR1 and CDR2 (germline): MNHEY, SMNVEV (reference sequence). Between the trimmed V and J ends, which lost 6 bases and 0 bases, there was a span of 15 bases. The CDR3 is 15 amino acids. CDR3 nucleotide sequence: TGTGCCAGCAGAGACACAGGGTACGGCTCCTACGAGCAGTACTTC. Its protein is CASRDTGYGSYEQYF.

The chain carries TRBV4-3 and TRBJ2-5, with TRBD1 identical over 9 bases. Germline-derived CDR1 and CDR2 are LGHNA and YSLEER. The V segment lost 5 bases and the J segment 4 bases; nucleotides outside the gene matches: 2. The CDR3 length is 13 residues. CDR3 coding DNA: TGCGCCAGCAGCTCGGACAGGGGAGAGACCCAGTACTTC. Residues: CASSSDRGETQYF.